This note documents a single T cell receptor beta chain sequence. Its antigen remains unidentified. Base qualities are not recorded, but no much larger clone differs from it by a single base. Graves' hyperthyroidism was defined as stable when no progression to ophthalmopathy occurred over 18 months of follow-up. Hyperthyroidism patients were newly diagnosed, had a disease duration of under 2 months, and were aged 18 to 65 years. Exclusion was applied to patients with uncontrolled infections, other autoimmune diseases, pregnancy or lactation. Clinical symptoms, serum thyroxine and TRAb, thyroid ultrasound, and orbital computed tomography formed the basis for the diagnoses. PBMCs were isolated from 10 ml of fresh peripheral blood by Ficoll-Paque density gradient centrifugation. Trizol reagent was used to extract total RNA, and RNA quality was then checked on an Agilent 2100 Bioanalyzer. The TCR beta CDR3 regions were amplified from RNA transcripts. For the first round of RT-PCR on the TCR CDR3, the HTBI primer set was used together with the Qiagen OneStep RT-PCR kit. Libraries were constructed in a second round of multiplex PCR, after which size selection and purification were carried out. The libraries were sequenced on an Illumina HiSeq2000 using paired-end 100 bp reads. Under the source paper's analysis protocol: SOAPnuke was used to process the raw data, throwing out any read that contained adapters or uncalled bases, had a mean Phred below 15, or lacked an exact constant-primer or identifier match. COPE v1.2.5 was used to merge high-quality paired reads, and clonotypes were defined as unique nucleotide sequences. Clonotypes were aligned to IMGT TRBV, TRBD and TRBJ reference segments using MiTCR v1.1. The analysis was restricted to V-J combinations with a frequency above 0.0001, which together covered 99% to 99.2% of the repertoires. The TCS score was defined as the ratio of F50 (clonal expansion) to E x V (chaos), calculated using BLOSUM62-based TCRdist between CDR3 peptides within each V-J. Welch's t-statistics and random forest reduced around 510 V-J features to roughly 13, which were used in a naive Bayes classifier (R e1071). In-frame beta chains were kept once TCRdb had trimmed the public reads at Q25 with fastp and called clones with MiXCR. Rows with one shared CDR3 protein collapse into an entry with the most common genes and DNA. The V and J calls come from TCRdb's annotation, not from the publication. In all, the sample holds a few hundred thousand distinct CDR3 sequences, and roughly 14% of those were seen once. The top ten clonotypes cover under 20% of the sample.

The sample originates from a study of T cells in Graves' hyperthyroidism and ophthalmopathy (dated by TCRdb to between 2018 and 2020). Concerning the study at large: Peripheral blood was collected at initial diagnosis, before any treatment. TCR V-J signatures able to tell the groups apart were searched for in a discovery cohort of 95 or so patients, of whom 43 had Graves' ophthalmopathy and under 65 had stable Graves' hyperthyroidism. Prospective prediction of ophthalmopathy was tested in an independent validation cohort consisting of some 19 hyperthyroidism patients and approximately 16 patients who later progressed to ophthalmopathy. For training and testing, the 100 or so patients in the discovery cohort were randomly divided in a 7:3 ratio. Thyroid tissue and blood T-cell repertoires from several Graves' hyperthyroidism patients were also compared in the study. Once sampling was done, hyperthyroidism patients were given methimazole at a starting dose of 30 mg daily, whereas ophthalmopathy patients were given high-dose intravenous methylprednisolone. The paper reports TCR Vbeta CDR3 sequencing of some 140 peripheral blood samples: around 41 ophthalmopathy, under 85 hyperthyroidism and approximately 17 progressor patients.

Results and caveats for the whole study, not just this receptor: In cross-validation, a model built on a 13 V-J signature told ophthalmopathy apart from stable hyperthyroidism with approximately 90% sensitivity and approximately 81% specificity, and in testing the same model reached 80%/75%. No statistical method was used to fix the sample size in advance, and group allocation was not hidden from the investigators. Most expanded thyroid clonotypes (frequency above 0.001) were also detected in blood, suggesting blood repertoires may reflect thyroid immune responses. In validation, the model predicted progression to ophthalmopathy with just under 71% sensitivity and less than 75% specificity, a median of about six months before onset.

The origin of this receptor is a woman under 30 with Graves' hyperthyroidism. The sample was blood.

Here the CDR3 is given as CSVWDPNEKLFF. Read as DNA, the sequence is TGCAGCGTGTGGGACCCTAATGAAAAACTGTTTTTT. This chain joins TRBV29-1 to TRBJ1-4; TRBD1 might be the D gene, on 5 matching bases. The CDR3 has 12 amino acids, counting the end cysteine and phenylalanine. Just the 36-base CDR3 DNA is kept, in frame starting at base 1. CDR1 and CDR2 are read off the germline V gene as SQVTM and ANQGSEA. The junction carries 8 bases between V and J, which are trimmed by 6 bases and 3 bases respectively.